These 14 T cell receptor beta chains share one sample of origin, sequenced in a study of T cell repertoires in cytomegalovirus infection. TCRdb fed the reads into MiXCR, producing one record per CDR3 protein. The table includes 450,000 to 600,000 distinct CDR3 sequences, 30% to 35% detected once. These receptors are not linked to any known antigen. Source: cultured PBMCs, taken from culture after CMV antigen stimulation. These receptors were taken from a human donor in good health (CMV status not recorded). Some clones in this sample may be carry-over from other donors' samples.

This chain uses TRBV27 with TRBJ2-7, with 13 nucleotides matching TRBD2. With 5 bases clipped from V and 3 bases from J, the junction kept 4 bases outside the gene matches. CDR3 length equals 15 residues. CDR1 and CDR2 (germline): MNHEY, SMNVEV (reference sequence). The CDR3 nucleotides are TGTGCCAGCAGTAAGAGACTAGCGGGAGGCTACGAGCAGTACGTC. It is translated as CASSKRLAGGYEQYV.

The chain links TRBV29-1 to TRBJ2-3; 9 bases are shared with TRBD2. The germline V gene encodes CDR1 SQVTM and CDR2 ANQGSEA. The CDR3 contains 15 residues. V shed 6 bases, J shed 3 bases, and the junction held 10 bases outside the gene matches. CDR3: CSVTPGGRVTDTQYF. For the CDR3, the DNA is TGCAGCGTCACACCGGGCGGGAGGGTGACAGATACGCAGTATTTT.

The CDR3, as DNA: TGCAGCGTTGAAGGACTAGCGGGAGTGCATGGCGGCATTCAGTACTTC. As protein: CSVEGLAGVHGGIQYF. The rearrangement links TRBV29-1 to TRBJ2-4; 12 positions match TRBD2. The CDR3 covers 16 residues. Per germline, CDR1 SQVTM and CDR2 ANQGSEA. J lost 9 bases, V lost 1 base, and 10 bases had no gene match.

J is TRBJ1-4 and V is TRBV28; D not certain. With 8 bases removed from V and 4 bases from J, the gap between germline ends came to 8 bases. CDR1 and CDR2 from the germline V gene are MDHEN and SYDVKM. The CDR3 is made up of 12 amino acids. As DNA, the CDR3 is TGTGCCAGCTCCCGGTTTAATGAAAAACTGTTTTTT. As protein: CASSRFNEKLFF.

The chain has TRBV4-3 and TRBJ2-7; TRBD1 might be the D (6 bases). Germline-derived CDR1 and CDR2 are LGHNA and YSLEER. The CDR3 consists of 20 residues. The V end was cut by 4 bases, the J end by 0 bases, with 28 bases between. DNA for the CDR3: TGCGCCAGCAGCCCCCCCGGTGGCAGCGAGTCCAAGGGGGACTCCTACGAGCAGTACTTC. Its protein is CASSPPGGSESKGDSYEQYF.

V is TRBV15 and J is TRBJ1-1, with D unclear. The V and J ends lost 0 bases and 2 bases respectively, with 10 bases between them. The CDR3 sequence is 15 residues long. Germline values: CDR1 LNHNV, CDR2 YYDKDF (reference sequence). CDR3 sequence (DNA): TGTGCCACCAGCAGAGATCTTCTGGGAAACACTGAAGCTTTCTTT. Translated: CATSRDLLGNTEAFF. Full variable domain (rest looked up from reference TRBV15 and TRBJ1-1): DAMVIQNPRYQVTQFGKPVTLSCSQTLNHNVMYWYQQKSSQAPKLLFHYYDKDFNNEADTPDNFQSRRPNTSFCFLDIRSPGLGDTAMYLCATSRDLLGNTEAFFGQGTRLTVV.

The CDR3: CASSYPSGRGDNEQFF. CDR3 DNA sequence: TGTGCCAGCAGTTACCCGAGCGGGAGAGGGGACAATGAGCAGTTCTTC. The chain joins TRBV6-6 to TRBJ2-1; 8 bases fit TRBD2. Trimming cost V 2 bases and J 5 bases; bases outside gene matches: 8. The germline CDR1 and CDR2 sequences are MNHNY and SVGAGI (reference sequence). The CDR3 loop spans 16 amino acids.

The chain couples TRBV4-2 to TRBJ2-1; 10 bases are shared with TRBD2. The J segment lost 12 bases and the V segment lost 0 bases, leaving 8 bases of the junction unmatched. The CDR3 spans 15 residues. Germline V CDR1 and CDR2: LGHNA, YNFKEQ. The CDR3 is CASSQEKLAGEMQFF. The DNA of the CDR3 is TGTGCCAGCAGCCAAGAAAAGCTAGCGGGAGAAATGCAGTTCTTC.

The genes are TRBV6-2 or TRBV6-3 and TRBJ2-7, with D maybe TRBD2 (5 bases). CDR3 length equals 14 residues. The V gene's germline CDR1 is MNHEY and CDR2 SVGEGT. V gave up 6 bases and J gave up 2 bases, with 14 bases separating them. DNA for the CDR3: TGTGCCAGCAGAGGCGGGTCTAGCCCCTACGAGCAGTACGTC. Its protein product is CASRGGSSPYEQYV.

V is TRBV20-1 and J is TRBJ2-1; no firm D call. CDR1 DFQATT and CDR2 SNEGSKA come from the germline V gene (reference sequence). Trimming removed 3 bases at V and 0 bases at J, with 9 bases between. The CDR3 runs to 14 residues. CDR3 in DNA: TGCAGTGCTAGCGCGGTTAGCTCCTACAATGAGCAGTTCTTC. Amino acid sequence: CSASAVSSYNEQFF.

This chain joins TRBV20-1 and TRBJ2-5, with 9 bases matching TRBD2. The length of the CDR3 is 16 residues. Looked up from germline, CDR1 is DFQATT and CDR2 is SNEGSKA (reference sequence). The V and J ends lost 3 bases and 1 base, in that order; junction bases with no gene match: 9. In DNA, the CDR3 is TGCAGTGCTAGGATCGGGGGGACTAGCCCCCAAGAGACCCAGTACTTC. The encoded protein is CSARIGGTSPQETQYF.

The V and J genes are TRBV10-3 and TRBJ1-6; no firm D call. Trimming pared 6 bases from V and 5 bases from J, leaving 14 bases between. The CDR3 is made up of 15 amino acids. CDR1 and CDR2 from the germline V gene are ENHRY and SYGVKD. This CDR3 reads CAISVLDGNNSPLHF. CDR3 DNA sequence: TGTGCCATCAGCGTTTTGGACGGAAATAATTCACCCCTCCACTTT.

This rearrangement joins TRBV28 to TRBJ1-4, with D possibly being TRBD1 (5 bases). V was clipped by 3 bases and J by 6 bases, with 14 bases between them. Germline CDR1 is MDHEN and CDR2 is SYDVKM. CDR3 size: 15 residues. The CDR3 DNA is TGTGCCAGCAGTTTTTCAGGGATGGGGGATGAAAAACTGTTTTTT. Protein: CASSFSGMGDEKLFF.

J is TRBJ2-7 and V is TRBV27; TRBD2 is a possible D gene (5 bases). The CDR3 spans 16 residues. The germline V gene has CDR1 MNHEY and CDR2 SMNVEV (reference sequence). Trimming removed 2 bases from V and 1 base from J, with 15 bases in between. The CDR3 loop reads CASSLDAGTSSYEQYF. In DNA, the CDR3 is TGTGCCAGCAGTTTAGATGCGGGCACGTCTTCCTACGAGCAGTACTTC.